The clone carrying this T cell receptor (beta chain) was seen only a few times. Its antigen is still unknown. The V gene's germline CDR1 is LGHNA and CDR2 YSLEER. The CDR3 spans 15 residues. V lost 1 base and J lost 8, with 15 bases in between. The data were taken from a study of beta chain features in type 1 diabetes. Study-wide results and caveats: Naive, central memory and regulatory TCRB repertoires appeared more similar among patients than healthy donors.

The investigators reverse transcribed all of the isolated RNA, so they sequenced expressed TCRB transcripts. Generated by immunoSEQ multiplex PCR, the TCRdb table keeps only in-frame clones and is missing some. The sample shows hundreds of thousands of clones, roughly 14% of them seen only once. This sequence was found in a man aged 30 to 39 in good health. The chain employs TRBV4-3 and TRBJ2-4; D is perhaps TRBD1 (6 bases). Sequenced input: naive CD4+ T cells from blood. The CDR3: CASSQVGQPRHIQYF. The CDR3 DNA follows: TGCGCCAGCAGCCAAGTCGGACAGCCGCGACACATTCAGTACTTC.